Shown below are 11 T cell receptor beta chains from a single sample sequenced in a study of shared clonotypes between healthy human individuals. The repertoire was sequenced with immunoSEQ multiplex PCR; TCRdb's copy has only in-frame clones and lacks some. Among 850,000 to 1,100,000 clones listed, about 72% were seen once. The sample taken for sequencing was memory CD4+ T cells from PBMCs. This sample's subset: CD45RA-negative fraction. The source is a man younger than 35 in good health. Some clones in this sample may be carry-over from other donors' samples.

The CDR3 DNA reads as TGCGCGGGGGGTAGCTCCTACAATGAGCAGTTCTTC. It translates to CAGGSSYNEQFF. V and J are TRBV29-1 and TRBJ2-1, with 8 bases lining up with TRBD2. This CDR3 has 12 residues. Germline V gives CDR1 SQVTM, CDR2 ANQGSEA.

The chain is built from TRBV21-1 and TRBJ1-2; TRBD1, the table's D call, was not compared with the DNA. TRBV21-1 is flagged as a pseudogene. The CDR3 runs to 14 residues. This CDR3 reads CASSKRQPSYGYTF. Written as DNA, the CDR3 is TGTGCCAGCAGCAAGAGACAGCCCTCCTATGGCTACACCTTC.

The CDR3 nucleotides read TGTGCCAGCAGTTGGAGGGACTATGGCTACACCTTC. Its protein product is CASSWRDYGYTF. This chain connects TRBV28 to TRBJ1-2; no clear D. Per the germline V gene, CDR1 is MDHEN and CDR2 is SYDVKM. The CDR3 spans 12 residues. The V gene lost 4 bases and the J gene lost 3 bases, with 6 bases spanning the gap.

This clone showed up just a few times. This rearrangement joins TRBV5-1 to TRBJ2-2; perhaps TRBD2 as D (6 bases). The CDR3 runs 16 residues. The V and J ends lost 4 bases and 4 bases respectively, with 17 bases between them. Germline assignment: CDR1 SGHRS and CDR2 YFSETQ. CDR3 sequence: CASSPAGSRSTGELFF. The CDR3 coding sequence is TGCGCCAGCAGCCCCGCGGGATCTCGTAGCACCGGGGAGCTGTTTTTT.

This chain uses TRBV6-5 with TRBJ2-3; weak D call: TRBD2 (6 bases). V dropped 0 bases and J dropped 4 bases, with 14 bases sitting between them. This CDR3 spans 16 amino acids. Germline CDR1 MNHEY, CDR2 SVGAGI. This CDR3 is CASSYSGRIFPDTQYF. CDR3 bases: TGTGCCAGCAGTTACTCTGGGAGGATCTTTCCAGATACGCAGTATTTT.

This clone was counted ten times or more. The J gene is TRBJ2-1, the V gene TRBV6-1, with 9 bases that match TRBD1. CDR1 is MNHNS, CDR2 SASEGT, per germline. The CDR3 consists of 16 residues. Trimming at V came to 1 base and at J to 4 bases, leaving 5 bases not matched to a gene. CDR3 loop: CASSEEWGQGYNEQFF. In DNA, the CDR3 is TGTGCCAGCAGTGAAGAGTGGGGACAGGGTTACAATGAGCAGTTCTTC.

The chain joins TRBV28 to TRBJ2-1, with D possibly TRBD2 on 6 matching bases. The V end lost 5 bases, the J end lost 7 bases, and 24 bases lay between the germline ends. CDR3 size: 17 residues. The germline V gene encodes CDR1 MDHEN and CDR2 SYDVKM. DNA of the CDR3: TGTGCCAGCAGTACAACCCCCGGGACTCGAGGATGGAATGAGCAGTTCTTC. Translation: CASSTTPGTRGWNEQFF.

The gene calls are TRBV7-8 and TRBJ1-1; no definite D call. Trimming removed 2 bases from V and 4 bases from J, with 14 bases in between. CDR1 is SGHVS and CDR2 is FQNEAQ in the germline V gene. CDR3 length: 15 residues. The CDR3 loop is CASSLTQGWGTEAFF. In DNA, the CDR3 is TGTGCCAGCAGCTTAACTCAAGGGTGGGGCACTGAAGCTTTCTTT.

This chain uses TRBV28 with TRBJ2-7; maybe TRBD2 (7 bases). Germline loops: CDR1 MDHEN, CDR2 SYDVKM. The CDR3 consists of 18 residues. Trimming took off 3 bases at V and 2 bases at J, with 23 bases between the two ends. The CDR3 here is CASSFRGPLAGDPYEQYF. CDR3 sequence (DNA): TGTGCCAGCAGTTTTCGGGGGCCTTTGGCGGGAGACCCCTACGAGCAGTACTTC.

Remarks on this clone: Other DNA sequences in this sample translate to the same CDR3. This chain joins TRBV28 and TRBJ2-7, with D perhaps TRBD1 or TRBD2 (5 bases each). The length of the CDR3 is 12 residues. Germline V CDR1 and CDR2: MDHEN, SYDVKM. Trimming stripped 2 bases from V and 5 bases from J, with 7 bases between. CDR3 sequence reads: CASSLLGDEQYF. The CDR3 nucleotides read TGTGCCAGCAGTTTACTGGGGGACGAGCAGTACTTC.

This chain uses TRBV5-4 with TRBJ2-1; the D gene could be TRBD1 or TRBD2 (6 bases each). This CDR3 has 16 residues. Germline loops: CDR1 SGHNT, CDR2 YYREEE (reference sequence). V gave up 1 base and J gave up 9 bases, with 20 bases separating them. The CDR3 here is CASSLPGGGTVREQFF. CDR3 nucleotide sequence: TGTGCCAGCAGCTTGCCCGGGGGCGGGACGGTTCGTGAGCAGTTCTTC.